This TCR beta chain was sequenced during a study of CD8 T cells in ankylosing spondylitis. General study points: Seemingly distinctive of ankylosing spondylitis blood was a TCR beta motif formed by eight highly homologous variants. Disease-linked clones were found to be CD8+ and relatively rare in peripheral blood. A number of the motif variants had already been described in reactive arthritis synovial fluid and blood.

For TCR beta, libraries came from quantitative 5'-RACE with molecular barcodes. TCRdb ran MiXCR on the 5' RACE reads and lists one entry per CDR3 protein. Among 350,000 to 450,000 distinct CDR3 sequences listed, 20% to 30% were seen once. Points on this clonotype: What it recognizes is unknown.

The germline CDR1 and CDR2 sequences are SGHRS and YFSETQ. The V end was cut by 0 bases, the J end by 0 bases, with 12 bases between. This CDR3 is built from 16 residues. This chain uses TRBV5-1 with TRBJ2-5; D could derive from TRBD1 or TRBD2 (5 bases each). The sequence was obtained from a male donor with ankylosing spondylitis. Sample: blood, either unsorted or a sorted T cell fraction (not recorded which). CDR3 sequence reads: CASSLGDQAYQETQYF. CDR3 DNA sequence: TGCGCCAGCAGCTTGGGGGACCAAGCCTACCAAGAGACCCAGTACTTC.